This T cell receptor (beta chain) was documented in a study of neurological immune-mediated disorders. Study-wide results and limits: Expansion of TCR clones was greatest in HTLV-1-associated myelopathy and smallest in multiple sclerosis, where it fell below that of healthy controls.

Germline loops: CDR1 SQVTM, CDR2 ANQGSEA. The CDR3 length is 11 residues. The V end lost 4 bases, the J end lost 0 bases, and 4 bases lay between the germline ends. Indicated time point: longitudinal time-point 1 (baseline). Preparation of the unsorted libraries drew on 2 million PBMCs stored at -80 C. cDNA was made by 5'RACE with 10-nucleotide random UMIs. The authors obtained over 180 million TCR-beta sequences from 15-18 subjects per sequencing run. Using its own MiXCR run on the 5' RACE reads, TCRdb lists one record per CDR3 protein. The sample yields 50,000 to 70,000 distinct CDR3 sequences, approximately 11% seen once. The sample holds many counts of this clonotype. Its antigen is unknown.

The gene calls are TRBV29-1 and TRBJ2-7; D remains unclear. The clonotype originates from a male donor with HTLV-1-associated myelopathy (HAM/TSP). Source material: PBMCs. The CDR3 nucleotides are TGCAGCGTTGGACCCTCCTACGAGCAGTACTTC. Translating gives CSVGPSYEQYF.